This TCR delta chain emerged from a study of DNA immune sequencing with unique molecular identifiers (TCRdb year 2020). About the full investigation: gammadelta T cells were enriched from buffy coats using immunomagnetic cell separation, and their genomic DNA was sequenced. Donors were healthy individuals, with 10 or so donors profiled from sorted peripheral blood gammadelta T cells. Fluorescence-activated cell sorting was used to enrich gammadelta T cells from the PBMC of around ten healthy individuals. An ultrasensitive DNA-based TRD repertoire sequencing method using PCR-introduced unique molecular identifiers was developed and validated in the study. In the comparison of enriched versus non-enriched samples, about 100 ng of enriched gammadelta T-cell DNA and about 0.98 ug of non-enriched PBMC DNA were sequenced. The method was checked using synthetic reference molecules and blood samples from healthy people. The paper's findings and limits, for the study overall: The primer-based approach cannot detect novel TRD sequences that are not targeted by the primers. Among clonotypes in healthy donors, TRDV2 paired with TRDJ1 was identified as the most common TRD rearrangement. Healthy donors differed in TRD repertoire diversity, and several donors were highly oligoclonal, meaning the top 5 clonotypes made up more than half of productive molecules.

Library preparation was by multiplex PCR. A 32-plex assay with primers for all 8 TRDV and 4 TRDJ genes covering the CDR3 was used to amplify genomic DNA. A 12-nucleotide UMI was added during two to three barcoding PCR cycles, followed by a second PCR with Illumina adapter primers. AMPure XP beads were used to purify the libraries, and library quality was checked on a Fragment Analyzer using the HS NGS Fragment kit. Sequencing was run on an Illumina MiniSeq mid-output kit with roughly 20% PhiX and 150 cycles of paired-end reads. The original methods were these. MIGEC version 1.2.9 was used to process the reads, grouping reads by UMI and building error-corrected consensus sequences. For post-processing, modified scripts from VDJtools version 1.2.1 were used together with the tcR R package. TCRdb called clones anew from the public reads via CATT; matching DNA rows were later pooled. TCRdb's processing, not the authors', yielded these V and J calls. This sample is represented by 2,500 to 3,000 delta-chain clones; under 8.5% of them were singletons. Of the sample, around half falls within the top ten clones.

V is trimmed back by 3 bases and J by 2 bases, and the junction contains 10 bases that no gene match accounts for. CDR1 is given as GEAIGNYY and CDR2 as EKD, both from the germline V gene. Including the terminal cysteine and phenylalanine, the CDR3 comprises 16 residues. Only the CDR3 part of the read is kept: 48 bases, read in frame from the first base. This clone is deemed medium-sized (0.01 to 0.1%). Its antigen has not been determined. No quality values exist for individual bases; no much larger clone is one base distant. The sequence derives from a human donor in good health. The V and J segments used are TRDV2 and TRDJ1, with TRDD3 matching 8 junction bases. The specimen sequenced was gamma-delta T cells enriched from blood buffy coat, or unenriched PBMCs (not recorded which). The CDR3 is CACDSLLGAKTDKLIF. The DNA sequence is given as TGTGCCTGTGACTCGTTACTGGGGGCCAAAACCGATAAACTCATCTTT.